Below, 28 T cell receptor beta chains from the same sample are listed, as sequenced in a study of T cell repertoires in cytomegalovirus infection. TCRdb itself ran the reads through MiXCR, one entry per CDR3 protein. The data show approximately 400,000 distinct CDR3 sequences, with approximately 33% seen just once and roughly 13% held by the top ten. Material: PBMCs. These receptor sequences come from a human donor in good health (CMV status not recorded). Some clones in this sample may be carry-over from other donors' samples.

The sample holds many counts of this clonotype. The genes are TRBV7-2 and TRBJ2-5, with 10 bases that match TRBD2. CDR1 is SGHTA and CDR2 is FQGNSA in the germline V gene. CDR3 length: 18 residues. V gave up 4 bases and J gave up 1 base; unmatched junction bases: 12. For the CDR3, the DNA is TGTGCCAGCAGCTCCATCCTCACTAGCGGGGCGTTCCAAGAGACCCAGTACTTC. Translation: CASSSILTSGAFQETQYF.

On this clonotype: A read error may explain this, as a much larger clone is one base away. Here the CDR3 reads CDSSPRGTVNTEAFF. The CDR3 nucleotides are TGTGACAGCAGCCCCAGGGGGACAGTGAACACTGAAGCTTTCTTT. V usage is TRBV7-2 and J usage is TRBJ1-1, with 7 bases identical to TRBD1. Germline values: CDR1 SGHTA, CDR2 FQGNSA. The length of the CDR3 is 15 residues. Drawing the rest from reference TRBV7-2 and TRBJ1-1, the complete variable domain is GAGVSQSPSNKVTEKGKDVELRCDPISGHTALYWYRQSLGQGLEFLIYFQGNSAPDKSGLPSDRFSAERTGGSVSTLTIQRTQQEDSAVYLCDSSPRGTVNTEAFFGQGTRLTVV.

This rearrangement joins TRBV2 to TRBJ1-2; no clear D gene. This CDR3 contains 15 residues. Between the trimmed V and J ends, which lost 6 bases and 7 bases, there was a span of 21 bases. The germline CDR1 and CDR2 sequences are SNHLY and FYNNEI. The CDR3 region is CASSPQRAADSGYTF. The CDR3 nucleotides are TGTGCCAGCAGCCCCCAGAGAGCGGCGGACTCTGGCTACACCTTC.

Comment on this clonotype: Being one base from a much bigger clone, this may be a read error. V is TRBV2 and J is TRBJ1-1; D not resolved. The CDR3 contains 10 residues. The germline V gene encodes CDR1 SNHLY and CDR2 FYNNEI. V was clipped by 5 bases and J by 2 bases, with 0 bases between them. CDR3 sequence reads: CASSNTEAFF. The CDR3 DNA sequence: TGTGCCAGCAGTAACACTGAAGCTTTCTTT.

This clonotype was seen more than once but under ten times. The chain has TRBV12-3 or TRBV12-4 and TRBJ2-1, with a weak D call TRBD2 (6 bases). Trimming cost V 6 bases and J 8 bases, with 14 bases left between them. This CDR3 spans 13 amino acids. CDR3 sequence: CASRDRLVYEQFF. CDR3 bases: TGTGCCAGCAGAGACAGACTAGTTTATGAGCAGTTCTTC.

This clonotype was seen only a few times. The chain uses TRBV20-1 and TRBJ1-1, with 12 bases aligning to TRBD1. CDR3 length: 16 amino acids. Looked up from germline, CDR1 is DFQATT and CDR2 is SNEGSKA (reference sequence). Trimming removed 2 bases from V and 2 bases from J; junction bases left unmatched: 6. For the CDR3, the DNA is TGCAGTGCTAGATTGGGACAGGGGGCCGGTAACACTGAAGCTTTCTTT. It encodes CSARLGQGAGNTEAFF.

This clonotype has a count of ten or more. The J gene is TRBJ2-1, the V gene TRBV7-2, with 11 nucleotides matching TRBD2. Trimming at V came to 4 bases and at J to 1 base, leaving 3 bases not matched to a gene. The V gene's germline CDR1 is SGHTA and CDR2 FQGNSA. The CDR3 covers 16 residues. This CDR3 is CASSSPSGGSYNEQFF. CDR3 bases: TGTGCCAGCAGCTCCCCTAGCGGGGGGTCCTACAATGAGCAGTTCTTC.

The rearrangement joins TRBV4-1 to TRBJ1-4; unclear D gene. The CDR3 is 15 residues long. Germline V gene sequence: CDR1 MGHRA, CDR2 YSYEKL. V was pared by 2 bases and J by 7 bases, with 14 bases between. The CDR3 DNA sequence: TGCGCCAGCAGCCAATTCGCGGGGTCACGTGAAAAACTGTTTTTT. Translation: CASSQFAGSREKLFF.

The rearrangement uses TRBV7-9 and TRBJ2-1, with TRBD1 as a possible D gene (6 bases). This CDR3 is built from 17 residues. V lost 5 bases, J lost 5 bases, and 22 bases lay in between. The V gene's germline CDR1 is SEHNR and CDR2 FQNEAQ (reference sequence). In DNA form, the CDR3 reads TGTGCCAGCAGCGACCTCGCCACAGGGTGGCAAAACAATGAGCAGTTCTTC. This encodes CASSDLATGWQNNEQFF.

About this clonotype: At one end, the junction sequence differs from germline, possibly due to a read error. CDR3 protein: CASSDTNEHYF. The CDR3 coding sequence is TGTGCCAGCAGCGATACCAACGAGCATTACTTC. V is TRBV7-2 and J is TRBJ2-7; D call uncertain. Looked up from germline, CDR1 is SGHTA and CDR2 is FQGNSA. This CDR3 has 11 amino acids.

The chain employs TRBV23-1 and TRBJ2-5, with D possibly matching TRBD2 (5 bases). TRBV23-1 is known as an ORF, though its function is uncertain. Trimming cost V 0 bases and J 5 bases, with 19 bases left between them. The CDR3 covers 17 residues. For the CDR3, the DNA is TGCGCCAGCAGTCAATCGTCGGGGTTCTTGGGTCGGGAGACCCAGTACTTC. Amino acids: CASSQSSGFLGRETQYF.

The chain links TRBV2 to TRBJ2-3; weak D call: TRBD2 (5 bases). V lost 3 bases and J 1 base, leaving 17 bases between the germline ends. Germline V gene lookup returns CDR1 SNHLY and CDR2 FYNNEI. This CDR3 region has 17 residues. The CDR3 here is CASSDRGLGPRTDTQYF. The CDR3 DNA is TGTGCCAGCAGTGACCGGGGTCTAGGCCCACGCACAGATACGCAGTATTTT.

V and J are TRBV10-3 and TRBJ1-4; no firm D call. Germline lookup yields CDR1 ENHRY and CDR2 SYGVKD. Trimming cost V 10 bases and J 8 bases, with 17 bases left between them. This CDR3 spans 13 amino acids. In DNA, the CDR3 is TGTGCCACCCAAGGCGGGGAGGCCGAAAAACTGTTTTTT. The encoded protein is CATQGGEAEKLFF.

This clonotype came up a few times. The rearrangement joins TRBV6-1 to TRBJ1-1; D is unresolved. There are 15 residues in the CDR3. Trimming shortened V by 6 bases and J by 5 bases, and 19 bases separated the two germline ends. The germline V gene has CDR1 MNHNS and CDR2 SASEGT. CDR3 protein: CASSLFEGVKTEAFF. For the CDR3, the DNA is TGTGCCAGCAGCTTGTTCGAGGGTGTAAAGACTGAAGCTTTCTTT.

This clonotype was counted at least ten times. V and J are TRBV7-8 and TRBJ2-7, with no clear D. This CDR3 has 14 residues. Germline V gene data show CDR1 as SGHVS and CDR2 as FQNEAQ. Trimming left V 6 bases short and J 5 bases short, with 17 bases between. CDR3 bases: TGTGCCAGCAGGCCTTCGGCACAGTCAAACGAGCAGTACTTC. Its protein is CASRPSAQSNEQYF.

CDR3 amino acids: CATSKSGARTMGDTGELFF. CDR3 in DNA: TGTGCCACCAGCAAGTCTGGGGCCAGGACAATGGGAGACACCGGGGAGCTGTTTTTT. The chain combines TRBV15 with TRBJ2-2, with D tentatively TRBD1 or TRBD2 (5 bases each). V was shortened by 4 bases and J by 3 bases, with 24 bases between the two germline ends. The CDR3 runs to 19 residues. The germline gives CDR1 LNHNV, CDR2 YYDKDF (reference sequence).

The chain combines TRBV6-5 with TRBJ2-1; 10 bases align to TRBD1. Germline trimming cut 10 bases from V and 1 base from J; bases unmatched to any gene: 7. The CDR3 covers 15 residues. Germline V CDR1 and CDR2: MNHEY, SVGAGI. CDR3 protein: CATRPGQGSYNEQFF. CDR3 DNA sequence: TGTGCCACCCGGCCGGGACAGGGGTCCTACAATGAGCAGTTCTTC.

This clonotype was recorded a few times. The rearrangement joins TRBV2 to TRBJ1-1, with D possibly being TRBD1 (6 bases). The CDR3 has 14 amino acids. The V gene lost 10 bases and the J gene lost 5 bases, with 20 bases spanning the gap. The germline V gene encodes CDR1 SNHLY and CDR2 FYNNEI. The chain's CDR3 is CATNRKGQGTEAFF. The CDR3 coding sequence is TGTGCCACAAATCGAAAGGGGCAGGGGACTGAAGCTTTCTTT.

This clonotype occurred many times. Written as DNA, the CDR3 is TGCGCCAGCAGCCAAGTTGCTTCGCGGGAGCAGTACTTC. Translation gives CASSQVASREQYF. V is TRBV4-1 and J is TRBJ2-7; D gene uncertain. The CDR3 is 13 amino acids. The germline gives CDR1 MGHRA, CDR2 YSYEKL. The V and J ends lost 1 base and 7 bases respectively, with 11 bases between them.

CDR3 in amino acids: CASSLDSGQQETQYF. CDR3 DNA: TGCGCCAGCAGCTTGGATTCGGGACAGCAAGAGACCCAGTACTTC. The chain couples TRBV5-1 to TRBJ2-5, with 7 bases aligning to TRBD1. Trimming cost V 0 bases and J 2 bases; bases outside gene matches: 4. CDR1 is SGHRS, CDR2 YFSETQ, per germline. The CDR3 is 15 residues long.

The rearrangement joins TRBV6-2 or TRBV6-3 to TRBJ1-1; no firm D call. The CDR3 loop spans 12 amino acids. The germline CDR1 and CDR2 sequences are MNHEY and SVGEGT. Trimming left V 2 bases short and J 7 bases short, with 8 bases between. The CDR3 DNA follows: TGTGCCAGCAGTTACCTCGTCGGTGAAGCTTTCTTT. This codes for CASSYLVGEAFF.

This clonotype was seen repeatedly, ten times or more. As DNA, the CDR3 is TGTGCCAGCAGTCAGGGACTAGCGATCACCGGGGAGCTGTTTTTT. Translating gives CASSQGLAITGELFF. The chain links TRBV28 to TRBJ2-2, with 10 bases fitting TRBD2. CDR3 length equals 15 residues. J was trimmed by 4 bases and V by 5 bases; bases with no gene match: 4. Germline V gene data show CDR1 as MDHEN and CDR2 as SYDVKM.

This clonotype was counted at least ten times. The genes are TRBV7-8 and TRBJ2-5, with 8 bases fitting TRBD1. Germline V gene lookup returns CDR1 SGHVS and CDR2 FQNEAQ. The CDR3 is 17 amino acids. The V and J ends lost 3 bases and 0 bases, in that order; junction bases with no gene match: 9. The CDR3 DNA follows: TGTGCCAGCAGCTTTTCCCCGGCACAGGGGGACCAAGAGACCCAGTACTTC. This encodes CASSFSPAQGDQETQYF.

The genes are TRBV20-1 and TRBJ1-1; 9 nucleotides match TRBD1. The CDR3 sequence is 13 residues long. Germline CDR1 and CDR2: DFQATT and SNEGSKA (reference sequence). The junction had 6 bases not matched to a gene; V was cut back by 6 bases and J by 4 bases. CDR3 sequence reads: CSALQGAGTEAFF. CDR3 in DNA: TGCAGTGCCCTACAGGGGGCAGGCACTGAAGCTTTCTTT.

For the CDR3, the DNA is TGTGCCAGCAGCCACTTAGGAGGCGGCTACACCTTC. Its translation: CASSHLGGGYTF. The chain joins TRBV6-5 to TRBJ1-2, with D hard to call. Germline-derived CDR1 and CDR2 are MNHEY and SVGAGI. This CDR3 region has 12 residues. V lost 6 bases and J 8 bases, leaving 13 bases between the germline ends.

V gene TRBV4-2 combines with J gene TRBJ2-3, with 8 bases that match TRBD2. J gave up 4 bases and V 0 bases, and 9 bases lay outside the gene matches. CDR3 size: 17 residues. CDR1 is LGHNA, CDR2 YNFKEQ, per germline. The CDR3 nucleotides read TGTGCCAGCAGCCAAGATGGGGCGGGGGGCGGAGCAGATACGCAGTATTTT. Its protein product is CASSQDGAGGGADTQYF.

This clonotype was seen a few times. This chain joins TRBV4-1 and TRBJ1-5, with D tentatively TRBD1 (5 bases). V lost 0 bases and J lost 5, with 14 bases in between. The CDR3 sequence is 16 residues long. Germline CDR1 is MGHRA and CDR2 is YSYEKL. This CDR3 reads CASSQERVVRDQPQHF. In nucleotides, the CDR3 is TGCGCCAGCAGCCAAGAGAGGGTGGTCAGGGATCAGCCCCAGCATTTT.

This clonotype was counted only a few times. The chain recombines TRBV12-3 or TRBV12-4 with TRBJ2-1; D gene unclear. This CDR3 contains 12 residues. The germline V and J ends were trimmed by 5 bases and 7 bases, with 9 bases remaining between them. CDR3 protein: CASSLSWNEQFF. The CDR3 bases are TGTGCCAGCAGTCTCTCCTGGAATGAGCAGTTCTTC.